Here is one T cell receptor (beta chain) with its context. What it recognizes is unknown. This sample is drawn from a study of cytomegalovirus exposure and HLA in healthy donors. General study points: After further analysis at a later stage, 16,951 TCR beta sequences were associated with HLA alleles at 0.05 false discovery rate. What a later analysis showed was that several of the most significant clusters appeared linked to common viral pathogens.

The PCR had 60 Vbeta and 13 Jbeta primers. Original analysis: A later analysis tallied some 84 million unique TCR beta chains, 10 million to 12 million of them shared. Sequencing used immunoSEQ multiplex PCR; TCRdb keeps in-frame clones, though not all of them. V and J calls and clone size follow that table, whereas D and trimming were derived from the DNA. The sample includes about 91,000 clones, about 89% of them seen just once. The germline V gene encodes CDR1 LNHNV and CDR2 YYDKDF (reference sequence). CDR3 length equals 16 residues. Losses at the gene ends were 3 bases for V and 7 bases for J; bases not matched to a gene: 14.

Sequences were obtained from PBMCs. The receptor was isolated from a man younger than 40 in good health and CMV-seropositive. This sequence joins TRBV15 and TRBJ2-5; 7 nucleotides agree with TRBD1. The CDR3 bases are TGTGCCACCAGCAGGGTTACTCTTACAGGGGTGGGGACCCAGTACTTC. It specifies CATSRVTLTGVGTQYF.